The 19 T cell receptor beta chains given below trace back to one sample, sequenced in a study of cytomegalovirus exposure and HLA in healthy donors (dated by TCRdb to 2015 to 2018). Libraries were made using the immunoSEQ multiplex PCR assay. For the multiplex PCR, a mixture combining 60 forward primers for TCR Vbeta segments and 13 reverse primers for TCR Jbeta segments was used. In its TCRdb copy, this immuneACCESS table keeps in-frame sequences only and misses some clones. Where compared with another copy, unresolved V genes explain less than half of these, and the others have no known cause. A total of about 130,000 clones appear in this sample, over 80% of them only once. Around 20% of the sample belongs to the ten largest clones. Sequencing was done on a sample of PBMCs. Source of these receptors: a man aged 18 to 35 in good health and CMV-seropositive.

This sequence joins TRBV4-1 and TRBJ1-1, with 8 positions matching TRBD1. The CDR3 extends over 19 amino acids. Trimming removed 0 bases from V and 3 bases from J; junction bases left unmatched: 15. The germline V gene has CDR1 MGHRA and CDR2 YSYEKL. CDR3 nucleotide sequence: TGCGCCAGCAGCCAAGATCAAGCAGGGGGCCTTGGAGGTTACACTGAAGCTTTCTTT. Protein sequence: CASSQDQAGGLGGYTEAFF.

The V and J genes are TRBV7-6 and TRBJ2-5; 8 bases match TRBD1. The germline gives CDR1 SGHVS, CDR2 FNYEAQ. The CDR3 is 15 amino acids. Trimming removed 4 bases from V and 1 base from J; junction bases left unmatched: 5. CDR3 amino acids: CASSYPTGVQETQYF. CDR3 DNA: TGTGCCAGCAGCTATCCGACAGGGGTCCAAGAGACCCAGTACTTC.

The rearrangement uses TRBV29-1 and TRBJ2-7, with 11 bases identical to TRBD1. After removal of 6 bases from V and 0 bases from J, the junction contained 1 base not matched to a gene. Germline V gene lookup returns CDR1 SQVTM and CDR2 ANQGSEA. This CDR3 region has 13 residues. The CDR3 DNA reads TGCAGCGTGGGACAGGGGGACTCCTACGAGCAGTACTTC. Its translation: CSVGQGDSYEQYF.

The chain employs TRBV18 and TRBJ2-3; D is unclear. The V gene lost 3 bases and the J gene lost 2 bases, with 6 bases spanning the gap. Germline V gene sequence: CDR1 KGHSH, CDR2 LQKENI. The CDR3 sequence is 13 residues long. Here the CDR3 reads CASSPGSTDTQYF. CDR3 nucleotide sequence: TGTGCCAGCTCACCGGGCTCCACAGATACGCAGTATTTT.

The chain combines TRBV6-6 with TRBJ1-5; 7 bases are a match to TRBD1. This CDR3 spans 14 amino acids. The J segment lost 5 bases and the V segment lost 4 bases, leaving 5 bases of the junction unmatched. CDR1 is MNHNY and CDR2 is SVGAGI in the germline V gene (reference sequence). The CDR3 sequence is CASSSLRGDQPQHF. Written as DNA, the CDR3 is TGTGCCAGCAGTTCGCTCAGGGGGGATCAGCCCCAGCATTTT.

J is TRBJ1-2 and V is TRBV7-9; D may be TRBD1 (6 bases). CDR1 is SEHNR, CDR2 FQNEAQ, per germline (reference sequence). This CDR3 is 13 amino acids long. Between the trimmed V and J ends, which lost 5 bases and 8 bases, there was a span of 15 bases. The chain's CDR3 is CASSQQGWRGYTF. CDR3 bases: TGTGCCAGCAGCCAACAGGGATGGAGGGGCTACACCTTC.

V gene TRBV2 combines with J gene TRBJ1-6; TRBD1 is a possible D gene (5 bases). The CDR3 length is 14 residues. From germline, CDR1 is SNHLY and CDR2 FYNNEI. The ends were cut back, 4 bases at V and 7 bases at J, with 11 bases in the middle. CDR3 sequence (DNA): TGTGCCAGCAGTGGCCCGGGGGGGAATTCACCCCTCCACTTT. It codes for CASSGPGGNSPLHF. Full variable domain (missing parts from reference TRBV2 and TRBJ1-6): EPEVTQTPSHQVTQMGQEVILRCVPISNHLYFYWYRQILGQKVEFLVSFYNNEISEKSEIFDDQFSVERPDGSNFTLKIRSTKLEDSAMYFCASSGPGGNSPLHFGNGTRLTVT.

This clone was seen just once. The gene calls are TRBV19 and TRBJ1-5, with no clear D. Germline loops: CDR1 LNHDA, CDR2 SQIVND (reference sequence). This CDR3 spans 14 amino acids. The V end lost 5 bases, the J end lost 4 bases, and 12 bases lay between the germline ends. CDR3 protein: CASSLQGRNQPQHF. Here the CDR3 DNA reads TGTGCCAGTAGTCTACAAGGGAGAAATCAGCCCCAGCATTTT.

In regard to this clone: The sample holds other DNA sequences that translate to the same CDR3. This sequence joins TRBV28 and TRBJ2-1; D not resolved. Between the trimmed V and J ends, which lost 5 bases and 4 bases, there was a span of 6 bases. Germline assignment: CDR1 MDHEN and CDR2 SYDVKM. The CDR3 is 12 residues long. CDR3 sequence reads: CASSKLYNEQFF. The CDR3 DNA reads TGTGCCAGCAGTAAGCTTTACAATGAGCAGTTCTTC. The variable domain in full, with the rest retrieved from reference TRBV28 and TRBJ2-1, is DVKVTQSSRYLVKRTGEKVFLECVQDMDHENMFWYRQDPGLGLRLIYFSYDVKMKEKGDIPEGYSVSREKKERFSLILESASTNQTSMYLCASSKLYNEQFFGPGTRLTVL.

This sequence joins TRBV19 and TRBJ2-1; 9 nucleotides agree with TRBD1. Germline-derived CDR1 and CDR2 are LNHDA and SQIVND (reference sequence). Trimming took 5 bases from V and 4 from J; bases not matched to a gene: 9. This CDR3 comprises 16 residues. The CDR3 reads CASSSGQGQFYNEQFF. The CDR3 DNA reads as TGTGCCAGTAGTTCCGGACAGGGGCAATTTTACAATGAGCAGTTCTTC.

V gene TRBV2 combines with J gene TRBJ1-2, with a weak D call TRBD1 (6 bases). CDR1 and CDR2 (germline): SNHLY, FYNNEI. V was shortened by 8 bases and J by 4 bases, with 17 bases between the two germline ends. The CDR3 has 14 amino acids. The chain's CDR3 is CASATPWDTYGYTF. The CDR3 bases are TGTGCCAGCGCTACCCCGTGGGACACCTATGGCTACACCTTC.

The rearrangement links TRBV2 to TRBJ2-5, with 10 nucleotides matching TRBD2. The length of the CDR3 is 15 residues. Germline values: CDR1 SNHLY, CDR2 FYNNEI. The V segment lost 7 bases and the J segment 0 bases; nucleotides outside the gene matches: 5. The CDR3 region is CASKATSGYQETQYF. The CDR3 coding sequence is TGTGCCAGCAAGGCGACTAGCGGGTACCAAGAGACCCAGTACTTC.

This rearrangement joins TRBV4-1 to TRBJ1-1; no firm D call. Germline CDR1 is MGHRA and CDR2 is YSYEKL. V was pared by 1 base and J by 0 bases, with 6 bases between. The length of the CDR3 is 14 residues. The chain's CDR3 is CASSQAQMNTEAFF. CDR3 nucleotides: TGCGCCAGCAGCCAAGCCCAGATGAACACTGAAGCTTTCTTT.

The rearrangement joins TRBV7-9 to TRBJ2-1, with 8 positions matching TRBD1. Germline trimming cut 6 bases from V and 4 bases from J; bases unmatched to any gene: 5. The CDR3 totals 14 residues. CDR1 and CDR2 (germline): SEHNR, FQNEAQ (reference sequence). CDR3 DNA: TGTGCCAGCAGAGGTACAGGGGGATACAATGAGCAGTTCTTC. Translation: CASRGTGGYNEQFF.

This clone has a handful of counts. This chain joins TRBV28 and TRBJ1-6; 7 bases map to TRBD1. Germline-derived CDR1 and CDR2 are MDHEN and SYDVKM. This CDR3 contains 18 residues. V lost 5 bases and J lost 4; bases outside the gene matches: 14. The DNA of the CDR3 is TGTGCCAGCAGTCTAACTAGACAGGGACTCGGATATAATTCACCCCTCCACTTT. This encodes CASSLTRQGLGYNSPLHF.

The chain joins TRBV4-1 to TRBJ1-1; D uncertain. The CDR3 has 13 amino acids. Trimming left V 0 bases short and J 7 bases short, with 9 bases between. Germline CDR1 MGHRA, CDR2 YSYEKL. CDR3 DNA sequence: TGCGCCAGCAGCCAAGATCTGCAGTTTGAAGCTTTCTTT. As protein: CASSQDLQFEAFF.

The rearrangement links TRBV4-2 to TRBJ1-1; tentatively, D is TRBD1 (5 bases). CDR1 and CDR2 from the germline V gene are LGHNA and YNFKEQ. This CDR3 comprises 18 residues. Trimming cost V 1 base and J 3 bases, with 21 bases left between them. The CDR3 region is CASSQVGGTVNAYTEAFF. The CDR3 region has the DNA TGTGCCAGCAGCCAAGTTGGAGGGACCGTAAATGCCTACACTGAAGCTTTCTTT.

The V gene is TRBV9, the J gene TRBJ1-1; TRBD1 aligns across 7 bases. V lost 0 bases, J lost 11 bases, and 13 bases stayed unmatched. The CDR3 is 15 residues long. CDR1 and CDR2 (germline): SGDLS, YYNGEE. The CDR3 here is CASSVAGTAPGAAFF. The CDR3 DNA follows: TGTGCCAGCAGCGTAGCCGGGACAGCGCCGGGGGCGGCTTTCTTT.

The CDR3 bases are TGTGCCAGCAGCGTAGAAGGGGGATCCTACAATGAGCAGTTCTTC. It specifies CASSVEGGSYNEQFF. The J gene is TRBJ2-1, the V gene TRBV9, with a possible D match to TRBD1 (6 bases). Trimming removed 0 bases at V and 1 base at J, with 8 bases between. CDR1 is SGDLS and CDR2 is YYNGEE in the germline V gene. The CDR3 has 15 residues.